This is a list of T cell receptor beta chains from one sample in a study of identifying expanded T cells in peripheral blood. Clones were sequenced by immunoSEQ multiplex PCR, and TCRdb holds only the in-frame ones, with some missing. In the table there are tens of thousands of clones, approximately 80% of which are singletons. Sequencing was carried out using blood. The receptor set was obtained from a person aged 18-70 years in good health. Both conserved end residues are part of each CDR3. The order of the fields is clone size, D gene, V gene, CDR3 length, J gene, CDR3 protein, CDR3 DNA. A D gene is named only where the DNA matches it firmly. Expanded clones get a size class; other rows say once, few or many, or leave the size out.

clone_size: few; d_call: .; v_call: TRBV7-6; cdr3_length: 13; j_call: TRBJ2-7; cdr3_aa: CASSSRLGYEQYF; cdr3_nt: TGTGCCAGCAGTTCCCGCTTGGGGTACGAGCAGTACTTC
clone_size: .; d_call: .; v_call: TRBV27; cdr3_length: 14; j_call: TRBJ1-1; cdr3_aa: CASSLNPEGSEAFF; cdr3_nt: TGTGCCAGCAGTTTAAACCCGGAGGGCTCTGAAGCTTTCTTT
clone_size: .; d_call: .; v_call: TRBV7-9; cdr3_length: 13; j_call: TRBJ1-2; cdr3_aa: CASSPQGVGGYTF; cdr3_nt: TGTGCCAGCAGCCCACAGGGTGTGGGTGGCTACACCTTC
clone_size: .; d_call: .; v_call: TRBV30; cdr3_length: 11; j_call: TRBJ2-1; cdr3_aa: CAWSVFHEQFF; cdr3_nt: TGTGCCTGGAGTGTATTCCATGAGCAGTTCTTC
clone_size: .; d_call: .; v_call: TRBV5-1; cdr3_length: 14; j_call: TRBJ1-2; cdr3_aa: CASSKGDSNYGYTF; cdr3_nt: TGCGCCAGCAGCAAGGGAGACTCTAACTATGGCTACACCTTC
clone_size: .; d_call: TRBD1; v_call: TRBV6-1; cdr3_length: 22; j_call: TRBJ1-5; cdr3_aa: CASSEFWGQGAPSPLSNQPQHF; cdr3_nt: TGTGCCAGCAGTGAATTTTGGGGACAGGGGGCACCTTCACCCCTAAGCAATCAGCCCCAGCATTTT
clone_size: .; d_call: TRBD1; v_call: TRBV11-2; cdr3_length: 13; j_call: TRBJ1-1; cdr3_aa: CASSSGQDLQAFF; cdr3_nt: TGTGCCAGCAGCTCCGGACAGGACTTGCAAGCTTTCTTT
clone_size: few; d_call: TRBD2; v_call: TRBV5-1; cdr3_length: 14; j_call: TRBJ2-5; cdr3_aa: CASSQEGLVETQYF; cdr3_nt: TGCGCCAGCAGCCAAGAGGGACTAGTGGAGACCCAGTACTTC
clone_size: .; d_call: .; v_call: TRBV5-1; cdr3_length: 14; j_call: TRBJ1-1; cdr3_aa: CASTVGPGNTEAFF; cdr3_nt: TGCGCCAGCACCGTTGGCCCGGGGAACACTGAAGCTTTCTTT
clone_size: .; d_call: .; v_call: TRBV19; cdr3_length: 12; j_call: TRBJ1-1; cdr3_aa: CASGLGNTEAFF; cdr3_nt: TGTGCCAGTGGGCTTGGGAACACTGAAGCTTTCTTT
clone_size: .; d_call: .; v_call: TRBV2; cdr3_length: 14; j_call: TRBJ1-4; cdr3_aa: CASSITKGGEKLFF; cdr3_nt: TGTGCCAGCAGTATCACTAAAGGGGGTGAAAAACTGTTTTTT
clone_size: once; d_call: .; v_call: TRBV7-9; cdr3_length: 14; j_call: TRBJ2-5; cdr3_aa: CASSLEGSQETQYF; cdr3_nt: TGTGCCAGCAGCTTAGAAGGGTCCCAAGAGACCCAGTACTTC
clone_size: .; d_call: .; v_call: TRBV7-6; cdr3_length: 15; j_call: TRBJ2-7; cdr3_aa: CASSLRGASLYEQYF; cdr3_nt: TGTGCCAGCAGCTTAAGGGGCGCGTCTCTCTACGAGCAGTACTTC
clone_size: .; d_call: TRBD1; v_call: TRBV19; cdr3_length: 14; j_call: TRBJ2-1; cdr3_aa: CASRGRGPYNEQFF; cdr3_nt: TGTGCCAGTAGGGGTAGGGGGCCCTACAATGAGCAGTTCTTC
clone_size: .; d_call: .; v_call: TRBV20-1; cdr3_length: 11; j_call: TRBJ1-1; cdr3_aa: CSARKMGPTVF; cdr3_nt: TGCAGTGCTAGGAAAATGGGTCCGACGGTCTTT
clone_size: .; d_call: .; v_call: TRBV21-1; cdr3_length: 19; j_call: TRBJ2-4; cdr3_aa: CASSKVGDRGLLAKNIQYF; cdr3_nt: TGTGCCAGCAGCAAAGTGGGGGACAGGGGACTCCTAGCCAAAAACATTCAGTACTTC
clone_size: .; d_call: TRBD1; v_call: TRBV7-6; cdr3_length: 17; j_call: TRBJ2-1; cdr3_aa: CASSARSGTDSYNEQFF; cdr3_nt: TGTGCCAGCAGCGCACGCAGTGGGACAGACTCCTACAATGAGCAGTTCTTC
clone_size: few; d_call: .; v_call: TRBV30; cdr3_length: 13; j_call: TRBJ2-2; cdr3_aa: CAWSVRFAGELFF; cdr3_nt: TGTGCCTGGAGTGTAAGGTTTGCCGGGGAGCTGTTTTTT
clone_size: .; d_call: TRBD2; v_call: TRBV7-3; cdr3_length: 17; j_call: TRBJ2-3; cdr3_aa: CASSYGPSGGNTDTQYF; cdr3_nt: TGTGCCAGCAGCTATGGACCGAGCGGGGGGAACACAGATACGCAGTATTTT
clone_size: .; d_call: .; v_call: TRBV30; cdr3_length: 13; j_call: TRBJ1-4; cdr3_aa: CAWSVRTNEKLFF; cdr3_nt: TGTGCCTGGAGTGTAAGGACCAATGAAAAACTGTTTTTT
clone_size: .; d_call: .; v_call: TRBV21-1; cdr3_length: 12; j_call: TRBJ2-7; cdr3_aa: CASSKGRGEQYF; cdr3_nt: TGTGCCAGCAGCAAAGGTAGGGGCGAGCAGTACTTC
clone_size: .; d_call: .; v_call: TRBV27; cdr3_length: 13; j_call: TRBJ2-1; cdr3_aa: CASSFFPPNEQFF; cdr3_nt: TGTGCCAGCAGTTTCTTCCCCCCAAATGAGCAGTTCTTC
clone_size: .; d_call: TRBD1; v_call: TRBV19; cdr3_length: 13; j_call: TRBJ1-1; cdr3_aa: CASSLDRAAEAFF; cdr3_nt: TGTGCCAGTAGTCTAGACAGGGCGGCTGAAGCTTTCTTT
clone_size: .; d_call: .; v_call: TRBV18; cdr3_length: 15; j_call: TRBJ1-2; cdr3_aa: CASSPPPHSLNGYTF; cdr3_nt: TGTGCCAGCTCACCCCCACCCCACAGCTTAAATGGCTACACCTTC
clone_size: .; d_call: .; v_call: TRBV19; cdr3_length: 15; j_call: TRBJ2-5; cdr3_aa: CASRLVDINRETQYF; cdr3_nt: TGTGCCAGCAGGCTCGTGGACATCAATCGGGAGACCCAGTACTTC
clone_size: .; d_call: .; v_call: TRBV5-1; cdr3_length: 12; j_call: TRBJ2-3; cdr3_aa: CASSPGKDTQYF; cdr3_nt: TGCGCCAGCAGCCCGGGAAAGGATACGCAGTATTTT
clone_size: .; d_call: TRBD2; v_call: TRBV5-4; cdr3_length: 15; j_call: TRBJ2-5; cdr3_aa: CASSLSSGVQETQYF; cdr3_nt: TGTGCCAGCAGCTTGAGTAGCGGGGTACAAGAGACCCAGTACTTC
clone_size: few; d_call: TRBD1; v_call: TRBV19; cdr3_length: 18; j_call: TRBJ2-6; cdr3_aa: CASSVIPGQGSGANVLTF; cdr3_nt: TGTGCCAGTAGTGTAATTCCGGGACAGGGTTCTGGGGCCAACGTCCTGACTTTC
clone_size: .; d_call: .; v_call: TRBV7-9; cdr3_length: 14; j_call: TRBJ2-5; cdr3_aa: CASSFSRREETQYF; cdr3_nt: TGTGCCAGCAGCTTTTCAAGACGAGAAGAGACCCAGTACTTC
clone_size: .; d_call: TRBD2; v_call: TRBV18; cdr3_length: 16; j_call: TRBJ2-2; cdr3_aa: CASSLGTSGPPGELFF; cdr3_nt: TGTGCCAGCTCACTCGGGACTAGCGGTCCCCCCGGGGAGCTGTTTTTT
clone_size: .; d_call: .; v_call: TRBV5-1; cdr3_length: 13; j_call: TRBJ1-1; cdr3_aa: CATNGGGNTEAFF; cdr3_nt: TGCGCCACCAACGGCGGGGGGAACACTGAAGCTTTCTTT
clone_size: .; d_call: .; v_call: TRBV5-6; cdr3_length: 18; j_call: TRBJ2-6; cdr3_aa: CASSLEYGLGSGANVLTF; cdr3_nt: TGTGCCAGCAGCTTGGAGTACGGGTTAGGCTCTGGGGCCAACGTCCTGACTTTC
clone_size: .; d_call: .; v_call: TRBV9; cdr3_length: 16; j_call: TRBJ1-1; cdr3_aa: CASSVGAGAVGTEAFF; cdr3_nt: TGTGCCAGCAGCGTAGGGGCGGGGGCGGTAGGCACTGAAGCTTTCTTT
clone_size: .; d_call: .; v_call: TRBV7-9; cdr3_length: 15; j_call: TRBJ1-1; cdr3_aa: CASSLEGTMNTEAFF; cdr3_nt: TGTGCCAGCAGCTTAGAGGGGACCATGAACACTGAAGCTTTCTTT
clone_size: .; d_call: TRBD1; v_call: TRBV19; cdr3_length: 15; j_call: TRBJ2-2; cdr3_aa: CATWDRRKNTGELFF; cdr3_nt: TGTGCCACGTGGGACAGACGGAAGAACACCGGGGAGCTGTTTTTT
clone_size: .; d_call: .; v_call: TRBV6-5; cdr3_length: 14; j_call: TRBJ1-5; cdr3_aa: CASSRSGSNQPQHF; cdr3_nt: TGTGCCAGCAGCCGAAGCGGTAGCAATCAGCCCCAGCATTTT
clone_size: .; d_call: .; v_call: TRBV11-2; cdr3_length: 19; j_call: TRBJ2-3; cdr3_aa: CASSSHPTGEGGSTDTQYF; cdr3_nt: TGTGCCAGCAGCTCCCACCCTACTGGTGAGGGGGGGTCCACAGATACGCAGTATTTT
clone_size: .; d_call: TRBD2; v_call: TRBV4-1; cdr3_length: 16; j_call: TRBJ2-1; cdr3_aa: CASSQGTSGTHNEQFF; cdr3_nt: TGCGCCAGCAGCCAAGGGACTAGCGGAACGCACAATGAGCAGTTCTTC
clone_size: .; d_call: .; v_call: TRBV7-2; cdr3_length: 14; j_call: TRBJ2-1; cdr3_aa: CASSLPPGLIEQFF; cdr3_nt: TGTGCCAGCAGCCTGCCCCCGGGGTTAATCGAGCAGTTCTTC
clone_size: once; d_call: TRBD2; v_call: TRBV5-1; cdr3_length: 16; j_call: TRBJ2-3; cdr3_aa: CASSVIAGSPADTQYF; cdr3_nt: TGCGCCAGCAGCGTCATAGCGGGATCTCCCGCAGATACGCAGTATTTT
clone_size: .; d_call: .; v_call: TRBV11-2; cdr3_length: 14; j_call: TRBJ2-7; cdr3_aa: CATRWDESSYEQYF; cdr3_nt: TGTGCCACCCGTTGGGATGAGAGCTCCTACGAGCAGTACTTC
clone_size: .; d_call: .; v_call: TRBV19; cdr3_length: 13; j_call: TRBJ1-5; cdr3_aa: CASGVRGEQPQHF; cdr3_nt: TGTGCCAGTGGGGTACGAGGGGAACAGCCCCAGCATTTT
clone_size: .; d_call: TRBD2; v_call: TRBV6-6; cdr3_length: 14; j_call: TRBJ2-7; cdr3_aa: CASSTISGISEQYF; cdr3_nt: TGTGCCAGCAGTACCATTAGCGGGATCTCCGAGCAGTACTTC
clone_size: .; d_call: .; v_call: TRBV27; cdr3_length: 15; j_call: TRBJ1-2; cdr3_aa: CASSQTHPNSYGYTF; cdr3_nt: TGTGCCAGCAGTCAGACACACCCGAATAGCTATGGCTACACCTTC
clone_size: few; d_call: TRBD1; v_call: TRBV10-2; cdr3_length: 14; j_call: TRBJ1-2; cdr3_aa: CASSAGTGDYGYTF; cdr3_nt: TGCGCCAGCAGCGCCGGGACAGGGGACTATGGCTACACCTTC
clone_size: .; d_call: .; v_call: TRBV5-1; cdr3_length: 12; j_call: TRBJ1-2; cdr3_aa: CASSLAGDGYTF; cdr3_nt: TGCGCCAGCAGCTTGGCGGGGGATGGCTACACCTTC
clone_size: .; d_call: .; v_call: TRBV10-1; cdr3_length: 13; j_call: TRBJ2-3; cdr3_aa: CASSEENTDTQYF; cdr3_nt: TGCGCCAGCAGTGAGGAGAACACAGATACGCAGTATTTT